The clone carrying this T cell receptor beta chain was detected once. Its target is unknown. The sequencing template was cDNA reverse transcribed from extracted RNA. Method: immunoSEQ multiplex PCR; TCRdb's copy keeps in-frame clones and lacks some. Of about 190,000 clones listed, more than 55% are singletons. Documented treatment: oral pan-JAK inhibitor, 5-10 mg twice daily. Lesional scalp punch biopsies and peripheral blood were collected from alopecia areata patients. The sample originates from a study of CD8+ T cells in alopecia areata. Overall study results and limits: Scalp clonality dropped significantly under tofacitinib, as did expanded CD8+ top-100 clones.

CDR3 length: 14 amino acids. Per the germline V gene, CDR1 is SGHAT and CDR2 is FQNNGV. The ends were cut back, 5 bases at V and 0 bases at J, with 11 bases in the middle. This clonotype was obtained from a human donor with alopecia areata. The material was CD4+ T cells sorted from blood, obtained at week 4, from a patient treated with tofacitinib. The chain links TRBV11-2 to TRBJ2-7; D is perhaps TRBD1 (5 bases). The CDR3 loop reads CASSQQVNSYEQYF. DNA for the CDR3: TGTGCCAGCAGCCAACAGGTGAACTCCTACGAGCAGTACTTC. The full variable domain, its missing parts supplied by reference TRBV11-2 and TRBJ2-7, is EAGVAQSPRYKIIEKRQSVAFWCNPISGHATLYWYQQILGQGPKLLIQFQNNGVVDDSQLPKDRFSAERLKGVDSTLKIQPAKLEDSAVYLCASSQQVNSYEQYFGPGTRLTVT.